The subject of this entry is one TCR beta chain. Its ends do not fully match the called genes, so a read error is possible. This sample is drawn from a study of cytomegalovirus exposure and HLA in healthy donors. When sampled, the donors appeared nominally healthy, though they likely had unrecorded immune exposures. This CDR3 is 16 amino acids long. Germline V CDR1 and CDR2: SEHNR, FQNEAQ (reference sequence). Researchers ran the PCR with 60 Vbeta and 13 Jbeta primers. The protocol was immunoSEQ multiplex PCR, while the TCRdb copy is restricted to in-frame clones and leaves out a portion. The repertoire holds approximately 150,000 clones, with roughly 80% as singletons.

The rearrangement joins TRBV7-9 to TRBJ2-1, with D possibly TRBD2 on 5 matching bases. The sequencing sample was made of PBMCs. This TCR derives from a woman aged 25 to 45 in good health and CMV-seronegative. CDR3 nucleotides: TGTTCCAGCAGCTTAGCGTCCGGCGGCTGGGTCGATGAGCAGTTCTTC. This encodes CSSSLASGGWVDEQFF.